The 24 T cell receptor beta chains below were found in one sample sequenced in a study of human CD8 memory T cell subsets. Scientists made TCR beta libraries using UMI-labeled 5' RACE. TCRdb reprocessed the 5' RACE reads and keeps a single row for each CDR3 protein, giving no DNA. The listing records some 7,300 distinct CDR3 sequences. The specimen was CD8+ stem-like memory T cells (TSCM and TCM) sorted from PBMCs. Subset denoted: stem-like memory CD8 T cells (TSTEM), CCR7+ PD-1- TIGIT-. The source of these receptors is a human donor in good health.

The chain uses TRBV20-1 and TRBJ2-3; checking the TCRdb D call of TRBD2 is not possible without DNA. Germline CDR1 DFQATT, CDR2 SNEGSKA (reference sequence). The length of the CDR3 is 13 residues. The CDR3 loop is CSARGEFGGTQYF.

The chain recombines TRBV29-1 with TRBJ1-4. The CDR3 runs 11 residues. CDR1 is SQVTM, CDR2 ANQGSEA, per germline. CDR3 sequence reads: CSVRANEKLFF.

This clonotype is medium-sized by frequency. This sequence joins TRBV7-9 and TRBJ2-2; TCRdb's D call of TRBD1 is untestable without DNA. Per germline, CDR1 SEHNR and CDR2 FQNEAQ (reference sequence). The length of the CDR3 is 16 residues. The CDR3 protein is CASSPKGTGGFGELFF.

J is TRBJ2-1 and V is TRBV24-1; with no DNA, the TCRdb D assignment of TRBD1 cannot be verified. The CDR3 loop spans 13 amino acids. Per the germline V gene, CDR1 is KGHDR and CDR2 is SFDVKD. The CDR3 is CATSRTGRNEQFF.

The J gene is TRBJ2-3, the V gene TRBV29-1; TCRdb's assignment of TRBD1 cannot be checked, as there is no DNA. The CDR3 is 14 residues long. Germline CDR1 is SQVTM and CDR2 is ANQGSEA. CDR3 loop: CSVVRTGPTDTQYF.

The rearrangement joins TRBV2 to TRBJ2-1; absent DNA, TCRdb's TRBD2 call cannot be checked. Germline CDR1 reads SNHLY; CDR2 reads FYNNEI. The CDR3 is 16 amino acids. Here the CDR3 reads CASSERGAGGLSEQFF.

This clonotype is called medium-sized based on its frequency. This sequence joins TRBV29-1 and TRBJ2-2; absent DNA, TCRdb's TRBD2 call cannot be checked. Germline V lookup: CDR1 SQVTM, CDR2 ANQGSEA. CDR3 size: 14 residues. The CDR3 spells CSVRLAVNTGELFF.

The rearrangement links TRBV11-2 to TRBJ2-2; there is no DNA to check the TCRdb D call of TRBD2. Per germline, CDR1 SGHAT and CDR2 FQNNGV. This CDR3 has 15 residues. CDR3 protein: CASSYSGSKGGELFF.

This clonotype is deemed medium-sized by its frequency. The chain recombines TRBV5-1 with TRBJ2-3; TCRdb's assignment of TRBD1 cannot be checked, as there is no DNA. The CDR3 has 13 amino acids. Per germline, CDR1 SGHRS and CDR2 YFSETQ. This chain's CDR3 is CASSRWSPDTQYF.

In terms of frequency, this clonotype is medium-sized. This chain connects TRBV29-1 to TRBJ1-1. Germline-derived CDR1 and CDR2 are SQVTM and ANQGSEA. The CDR3 loop spans 12 amino acids. The CDR3 spells CSVTSMDTEAFF.

The chain uses TRBV27 and TRBJ2-7; TCRdb's assignment of TRBD2 cannot be checked, as there is no DNA. Germline V gene sequence: CDR1 MNHEY, CDR2 SMNVEV (reference sequence). The CDR3 covers 14 residues. The CDR3 sequence: CASRGRTNSYEQYF.

The gene calls are TRBV19 and TRBJ1-1; the D gene TCRdb calls, TRBD1, cannot be checked with no DNA. CDR1 and CDR2 (germline): LNHDA, SQIVND (reference sequence). CDR3 size: 15 residues. Here the CDR3 reads CASSIVRDRNTEAFF.

The chain couples TRBV5-5 to TRBJ2-7; the D call from TCRdb, TRBD1, cannot be confirmed without DNA. The CDR3 is 17 residues long. Per the germline V gene, CDR1 is SGHKS and CDR2 is YYEKEE (reference sequence). Here the CDR3 reads CASSYGASHIVSYEQYF.

The V gene is TRBV5-1, the J gene TRBJ1-1. CDR1 is SGHRS, CDR2 YFSETQ, per germline. CDR3 length: 12 amino acids. CDR3 sequence reads: CASSLGGHEAFF.

This sequence joins TRBV28 and TRBJ1-2. CDR1 MDHEN and CDR2 SYDVKM come from the germline V gene. The CDR3 is made up of 16 amino acids. This chain's CDR3 is CASSPTVGGRIYGYTF.

V and J are TRBV7-9 and TRBJ2-7; TCRdb proposes TRBD1, but this gene call is untestable without DNA. Germline CDR1 SEHNR, CDR2 FQNEAQ (reference sequence). The CDR3 runs to 14 residues. CDR3 region: CASSLSVGADEQYF. Combining the CDR3 with reference TRBV7-9 and TRBJ2-7 gives the whole variable domain DTGVSQNPRHKITKRGQNVTFRCDPISEHNRLYWYRQTLGQGPEFLTYFQNEAQLEKSRLLSDRFSAERPKGSFSTLEIQRTEQGDSAMYLCASSLSVGADEQYFGPGTRLTVT.

This chain links TRBV5-1 with TRBJ2-7; TCRdb names TRBD1, which stays unverified in the absence of DNA. The CDR3 loop spans 15 amino acids. Per the germline V gene, CDR1 is SGHRS and CDR2 is YFSETQ. The chain's CDR3 is CASSPGTDPRHEQYF.

The chain has TRBV5-1 and TRBJ2-7; as DNA is missing, the TRBD2 call by TCRdb cannot be tested. Germline CDR1 and CDR2: SGHRS and YFSETQ. This CDR3 has 14 residues. CDR3: CASSLGAGGYEQYF. The variable domain in full, with the rest retrieved from reference TRBV5-1 and TRBJ2-7, is KAGVTQTPRYLIKTRGQQVTLSCSPISGHRSVSWYQQTPGQGLQFLFEYFSETQRNKGNFPGRFSGRQFSNSRSEMNVSTLELGDSALYLCASSLGAGGYEQYFGPGTRLTVT.

This rearrangement joins TRBV27 to TRBJ1-5; the TCRdb call, TRBD1, lacks DNA for checking. Germline lookup yields CDR1 MNHEY and CDR2 SMNVEV (reference sequence). The CDR3 has 14 amino acids. This CDR3 reads CASGTRDSNQPQHF.

The genes are TRBV3-1 and TRBJ2-7. This CDR3 is built from 15 residues. Germline V gene lookup returns CDR1 LGHDT and CDR2 YNNKEL (reference sequence). This chain's CDR3 is CASSQDLVVSYEQYF.

This chain uses TRBV12-3 or TRBV12-4 with TRBJ2-7; TCRdb lists TRBD1, though no DNA is available to test this call. This CDR3 spans 13 amino acids. The CDR3 sequence is CASSSLTGGEQYF.

This clonotype is labeled medium-sized based on frequency. This chain joins TRBV6-6 and TRBJ2-7; TCRdb reports TRBD1, a call that lacks DNA to check it against. The CDR3 totals 15 residues. Germline lookup yields CDR1 MNHNY and CDR2 SVGAGI (reference sequence). CDR3 sequence: CASSPTDVSPYEQYF.

V and J are TRBV19 and TRBJ1-5. Germline V gene sequence: CDR1 LNHDA, CDR2 SQIVND (reference sequence). This CDR3 has 15 residues. CDR3 region: CASTIYGFGNQPQHF.

The chain carries TRBV20-1 and TRBJ2-1; TCRdb gives TRBD2 as the D gene, but with no DNA this cannot be confirmed. Germline loops: CDR1 DFQATT, CDR2 SNEGSKA (reference sequence). CDR3 length equals 15 residues. The CDR3: CSARDLLANNNEQFF.